The rows below give T cell receptor beta chains drawn from one sample of a study of blood T cell repertoires in COVID-19. Generated by immunoSEQ multiplex PCR, the TCRdb table keeps only in-frame clones and is missing some. The table includes 310,000 or so clones, around 87% detected once. The sample consisted of PBMCs or T cells enriched from blood (not recorded which). The receptors were gathered from a woman aged 18-29 years with acute COVID-19. Both conserved end residues are part of each CDR3. The D gene is left open where the match is weak. Some rows mark clone size as missing; the rest say once, few, many or name a class of expanded clone.

j_gene: TRBJ1-3; v_gene: TRBV15; abundance: .; d_gene: .; CDR3nt: TGTGCCACCAGCGGCTTCGGAAACACCATATATTTT; CDR3aa: CATSGFGNTIYF
j_gene: TRBJ2-1; v_gene: TRBV9; abundance: .; d_gene: TRBD1; CDR3nt: TGTGCCAGCAGCAAACGGACAGGTCTCCATGAGCAGTTCTTC; CDR3aa: CASSKRTGLHEQFF
j_gene: TRBJ2-3; v_gene: TRBV6-5; abundance: once; d_gene: TRBD1; CDR3nt: TGTGCCAGCAGTACACAGGGGTTGGGCACAGATACGCAGTATTTT; CDR3aa: CASSTQGLGTDTQYF
j_gene: TRBJ1-4; v_gene: TRBV6-5; abundance: once; d_gene: .; CDR3nt: TGTGCCAGCAGTAACCGACAGGCCGAAAAACTGTTTTTT; CDR3aa: CASSNRQAEKLFF
j_gene: TRBJ2-5; v_gene: TRBV7-2; abundance: .; d_gene: TRBD2; CDR3nt: TGTGCCAGCAGCCTAGCGGGAGTCAGGGAGACCCAGTACTTC; CDR3aa: CASSLAGVRETQYF
j_gene: TRBJ2-7; v_gene: TRBV12-3/TRBV12-4; abundance: few; d_gene: .; CDR3nt: TGTGCCAGCAGTTTTGCTAGTAATAACGAGCAGTACTTC; CDR3aa: CASSFASNNEQYF
j_gene: TRBJ2-2; v_gene: TRBV7-3; abundance: few; d_gene: .; CDR3nt: TGTGCCAGCAGCTCCCAGTGGGGGGCCGGGGAGCTGTTTTTT; CDR3aa: CASSSQWGAGELFF
j_gene: TRBJ1-2; v_gene: TRBV11-2; abundance: .; d_gene: .; CDR3nt: TGTGCCAGCAGCTTAGATTGGACAGCCTATGGCTACACCTTC; CDR3aa: CASSLDWTAYGYTF
j_gene: TRBJ2-5; v_gene: TRBV7-6; abundance: .; d_gene: TRBD2; CDR3nt: TGTGCCAGCAGCTCCACGGCAAAGGCGGGAGGATGGGAGACCCAGTACTTC; CDR3aa: CASSSTAKAGGWETQYF
j_gene: TRBJ2-7; v_gene: TRBV7-3; abundance: .; d_gene: TRBD2; CDR3nt: TGTGCCAGCAGCCCGGGTGGACTAGCGGGAGTCAGCTCCTACGAGCAGTACTTC; CDR3aa: CASSPGGLAGVSSYEQYF
j_gene: TRBJ2-5; v_gene: TRBV28; abundance: .; d_gene: .; CDR3nt: TGTGCCAGCAGCAGACACCCCCAAGAGACCCAGTACTTC; CDR3aa: CASSRHPQETQYF
j_gene: TRBJ2-3; v_gene: TRBV28; abundance: .; d_gene: .; CDR3nt: TGTGCCAGCAGTTCCAATACGCAGTATTTT; CDR3aa: CASSSNTQYF
j_gene: TRBJ2-5; v_gene: TRBV14; abundance: .; d_gene: .; CDR3nt: TGTGCCAGCAGCCAAGACCTTCGGGAGACCCAGTACTTC; CDR3aa: CASSQDLRETQYF
j_gene: TRBJ1-2; v_gene: TRBV29-1; abundance: .; d_gene: .; CDR3nt: TGCAGCGTTGAACAGGTCGCCTATGGCTACACCTTC; CDR3aa: CSVEQVAYGYTF
j_gene: TRBJ2-2; v_gene: TRBV27; abundance: .; d_gene: .; CDR3nt: TGTGCCAGCAGTTTATCTCTCTTACAGGGTGAGAACACCGGGGAGCTGTTTTTT; CDR3aa: CASSLSLLQGENTGELFF
j_gene: TRBJ2-2; v_gene: TRBV18; abundance: .; d_gene: .; CDR3nt: TGTGCCAGCTCACCCAGACAGGCTACCGGGGAGCTGTTTTTT; CDR3aa: CASSPRQATGELFF
j_gene: TRBJ1-2; v_gene: TRBV12-3/TRBV12-4; abundance: .; d_gene: .; CDR3nt: TGTGCCAGCAGATCAAATAGCAACTATGGCTACACCTTC; CDR3aa: CASRSNSNYGYTF
j_gene: TRBJ2-6; v_gene: TRBV9; abundance: .; d_gene: TRBD2; CDR3nt: TGTGCCACCAAACCGGGACTAGGATCTGGGGCCAACGTCCTGACTTTC; CDR3aa: CATKPGLGSGANVLTF
j_gene: TRBJ1-1; v_gene: TRBV14; abundance: .; d_gene: TRBD1; CDR3nt: TGTGCCAGCAGCCAAGGGAAGTTTGGTGGGACAGGGCAACCGAACACTGAAGCTTTCTTT; CDR3aa: CASSQGKFGGTGQPNTEAFF
j_gene: TRBJ2-1; v_gene: TRBV20-1; abundance: .; d_gene: TRBD2; CDR3nt: TGCAGTGCTAGTCAGTCGACTAGCAGGTACAATGAGCAGTTCTTC; CDR3aa: CSASQSTSRYNEQFF
j_gene: TRBJ1-5; v_gene: TRBV7-2; abundance: .; d_gene: TRBD1; CDR3nt: TGTGCCAGCAGCTTAGTAGGGACAGGGGGACAGCCCCAGCATTTT; CDR3aa: CASSLVGTGGQPQHF
j_gene: TRBJ2-1; v_gene: TRBV5-1; abundance: .; d_gene: TRBD1; CDR3nt: TGCGCCAGCAGCCCGGGACAGGGGGCAAGCTCCTACAATGAGCAGTTCTTC; CDR3aa: CASSPGQGASSYNEQFF
j_gene: TRBJ2-5; v_gene: TRBV5-1; abundance: .; d_gene: TRBD2; CDR3nt: TGCGCCAGCAGCTCCTCACTAGCGTTGGGGGGAGAGACCCAGTACTTC; CDR3aa: CASSSSLALGGETQYF
j_gene: TRBJ2-7; v_gene: TRBV21-1; abundance: .; d_gene: .; CDR3nt: TGTGCCAGCAGCAAGAAGACGGGGGGGGCCTACGAGCAGTACTTC; CDR3aa: CASSKKTGGAYEQYF
j_gene: TRBJ2-5; v_gene: TRBV11-2; abundance: once; d_gene: TRBD1; CDR3nt: TGTGCCAGCAGCCCCTCCTCCGGGACAGGGGGTGAGACCCAGTACTTC; CDR3aa: CASSPSSGTGGETQYF
j_gene: TRBJ1-3; v_gene: TRBV30; abundance: .; d_gene: .; CDR3nt: TGTGCCTGGAGCCGAGGCCCCGGAAACACCATATATTTT; CDR3aa: CAWSRGPGNTIYF
j_gene: TRBJ2-7; v_gene: TRBV4-1; abundance: once; d_gene: TRBD1; CDR3nt: TGCGCCAGCAGAGGGACAGGGACGTACGAGCAGTACTTC; CDR3aa: CASRGTGTYEQYF
j_gene: TRBJ2-1; v_gene: TRBV30; abundance: .; d_gene: TRBD2; CDR3nt: TGTGCCTGGAGGGTTAGCGGGAGTGGCAATGAGCAGTTCTTC; CDR3aa: CAWRVSGSGNEQFF
j_gene: TRBJ2-3; v_gene: TRBV24-1; abundance: .; d_gene: TRBD2; CDR3nt: TGTGCCACCGGGTTAGCGGGAAGCACAGATACGCAGTATTTT; CDR3aa: CATGLAGSTDTQYF
j_gene: TRBJ1-5; v_gene: TRBV19; abundance: .; d_gene: .; CDR3nt: TGTGCCAGTAGGGTGGACAGCTCTAGCAATCAGCCCCAGCATTTT; CDR3aa: CASRVDSSSNQPQHF
j_gene: TRBJ2-3; v_gene: TRBV29-1; abundance: .; d_gene: .; CDR3nt: TGCAGCGTCGCGACAAACGCTGAGACAGATACGCAGTATTTT; CDR3aa: CSVATNAETDTQYF
j_gene: TRBJ2-3; v_gene: TRBV9; abundance: .; d_gene: TRBD2; CDR3nt: TGTGCCAGCAGCGTAGTGGGGGGGGGCACAGATACGCAGTATTTT; CDR3aa: CASSVVGGGTDTQYF
j_gene: TRBJ2-7; v_gene: TRBV24-1; abundance: .; d_gene: TRBD1; CDR3nt: TGTGCCACCAGTGACCCGGGACAGGGCTTCCTCGAGCAGTACTTC; CDR3aa: CATSDPGQGFLEQYF
j_gene: TRBJ2-6; v_gene: TRBV18; abundance: .; d_gene: TRBD1; CDR3nt: TGTGCCAGCTCCCGCCCCGGGACAGGGACCTCTGGGGCCAACGTCCTGACTTTC; CDR3aa: CASSRPGTGTSGANVLTF